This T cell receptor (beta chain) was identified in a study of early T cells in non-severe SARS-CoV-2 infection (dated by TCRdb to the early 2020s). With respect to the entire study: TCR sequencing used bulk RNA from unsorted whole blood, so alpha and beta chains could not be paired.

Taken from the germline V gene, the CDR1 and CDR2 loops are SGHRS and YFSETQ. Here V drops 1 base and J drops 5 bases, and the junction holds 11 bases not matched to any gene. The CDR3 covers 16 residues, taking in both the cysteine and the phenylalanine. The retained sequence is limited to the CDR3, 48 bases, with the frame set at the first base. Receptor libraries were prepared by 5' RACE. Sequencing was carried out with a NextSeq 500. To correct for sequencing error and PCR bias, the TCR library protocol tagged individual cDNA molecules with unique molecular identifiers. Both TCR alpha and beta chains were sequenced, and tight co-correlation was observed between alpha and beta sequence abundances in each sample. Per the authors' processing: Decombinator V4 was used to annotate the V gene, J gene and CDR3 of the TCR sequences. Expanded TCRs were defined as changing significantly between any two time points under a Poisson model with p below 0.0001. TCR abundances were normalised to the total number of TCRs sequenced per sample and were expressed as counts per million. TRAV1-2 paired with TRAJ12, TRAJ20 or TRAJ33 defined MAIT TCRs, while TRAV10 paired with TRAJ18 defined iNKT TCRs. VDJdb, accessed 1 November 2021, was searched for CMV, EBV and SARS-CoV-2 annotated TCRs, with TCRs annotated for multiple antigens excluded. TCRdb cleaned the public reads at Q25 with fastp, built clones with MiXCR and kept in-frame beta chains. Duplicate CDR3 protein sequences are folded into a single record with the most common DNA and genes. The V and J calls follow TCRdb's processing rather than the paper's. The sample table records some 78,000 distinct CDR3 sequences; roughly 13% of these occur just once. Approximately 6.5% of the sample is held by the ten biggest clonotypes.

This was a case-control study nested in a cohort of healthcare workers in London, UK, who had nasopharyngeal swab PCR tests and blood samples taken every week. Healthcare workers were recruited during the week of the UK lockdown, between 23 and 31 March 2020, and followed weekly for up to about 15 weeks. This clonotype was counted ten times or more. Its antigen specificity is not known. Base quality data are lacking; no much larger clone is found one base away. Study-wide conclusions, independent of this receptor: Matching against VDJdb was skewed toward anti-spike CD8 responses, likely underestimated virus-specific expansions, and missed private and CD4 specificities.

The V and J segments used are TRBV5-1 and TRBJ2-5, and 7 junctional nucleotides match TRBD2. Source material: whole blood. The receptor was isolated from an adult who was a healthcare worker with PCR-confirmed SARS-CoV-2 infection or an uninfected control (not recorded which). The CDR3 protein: CASSLTSGGGVETQYF. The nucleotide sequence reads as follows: TGCGCCAGCAGCTTGACATCGGGAGGTGGAGTCGAGACCCAGTACTTC.